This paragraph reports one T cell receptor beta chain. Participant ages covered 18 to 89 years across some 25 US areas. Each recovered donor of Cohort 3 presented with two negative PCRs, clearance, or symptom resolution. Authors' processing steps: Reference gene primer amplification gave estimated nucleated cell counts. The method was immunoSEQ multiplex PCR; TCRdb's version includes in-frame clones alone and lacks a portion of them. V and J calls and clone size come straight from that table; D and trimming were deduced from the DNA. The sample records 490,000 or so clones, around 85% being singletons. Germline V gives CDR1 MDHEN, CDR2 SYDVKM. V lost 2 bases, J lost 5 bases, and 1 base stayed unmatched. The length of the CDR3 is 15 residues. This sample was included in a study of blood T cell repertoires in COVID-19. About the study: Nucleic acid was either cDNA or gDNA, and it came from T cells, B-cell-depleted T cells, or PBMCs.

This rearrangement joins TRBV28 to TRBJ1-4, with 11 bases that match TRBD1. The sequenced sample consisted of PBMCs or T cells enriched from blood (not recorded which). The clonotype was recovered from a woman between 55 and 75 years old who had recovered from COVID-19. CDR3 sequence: CASSLRTGGNEKLFF. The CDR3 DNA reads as TGTGCCAGCAGTTTAAGGACAGGGGGCAATGAAAAACTGTTTTTT.